This T cell receptor beta chain is drawn from a study of blood T cell repertoires in COVID-19. Study context: Specimens from acute and convalescent COVID-19 originated in the United States, Italy and Spain. The cDNA or gDNA used as material had been derived from T cells, B-cell-depleted T cells, or PBMCs.

Libraries were prepared by immunoSEQ multiplex PCR; TCRdb keeps only in-frame clonotypes and omits some of them. The repertoire includes 360,000 or so clones, more than 70% of them detected once, and under 1.2% sits in the top ten. Clinical history reported by participants formed the basis on which cohorts were assigned. This CDR3 region has 16 residues. Trimming cost V 3 bases and J 4 bases, with 18 bases left between them. The germline V gene encodes CDR1 SNHLY and CDR2 FYNNEI. The chain is built from TRBV2 and TRBJ2-5; D remains unclear. The sequence was collected from a woman in her twenties or thirties who had been exposed to COVID-19. Sequenced sample: PBMCs or T cells enriched from blood (not recorded which). The DNA of the CDR3 is TGTGCCAGCAGTGAGTCATCCAGTGTTTCTGCAGAGACCCAGTACTTC. Encoded protein: CASSESSSVSAETQYF.